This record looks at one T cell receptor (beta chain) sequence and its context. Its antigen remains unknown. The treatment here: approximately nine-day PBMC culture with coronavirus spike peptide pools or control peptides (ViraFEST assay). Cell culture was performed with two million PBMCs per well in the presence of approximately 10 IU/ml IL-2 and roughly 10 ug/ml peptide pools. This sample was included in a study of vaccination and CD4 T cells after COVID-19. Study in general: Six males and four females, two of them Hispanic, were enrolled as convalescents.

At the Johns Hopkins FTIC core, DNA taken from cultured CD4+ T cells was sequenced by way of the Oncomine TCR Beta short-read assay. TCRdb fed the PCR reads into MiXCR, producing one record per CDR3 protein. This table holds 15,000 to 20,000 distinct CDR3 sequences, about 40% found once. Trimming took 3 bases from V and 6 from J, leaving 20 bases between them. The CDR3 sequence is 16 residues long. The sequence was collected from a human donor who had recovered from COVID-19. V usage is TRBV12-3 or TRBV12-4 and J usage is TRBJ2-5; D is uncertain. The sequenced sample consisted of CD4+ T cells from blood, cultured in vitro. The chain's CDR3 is CASSLRSPTTGQTQYF. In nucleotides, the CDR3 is TGTGCCAGCAGTTTGCGAAGTCCCACCACCGGCCAGACCCAGTACTTC.